Sequencing of this TCR beta chain was carried out in a study of CD8 T cells in Susac syndrome. This CDR3 contains 16 residues. The junction had 7 bases not matched to a gene; V was cut back by 4 bases and J by 2 bases. Germline loops: CDR1 MNHEY, CDR2 SMNVEV (reference sequence). RNA was extracted with the RNeasy kit, and a quantity of roughly 0.45 to 1 ug was reverse transcribed using random hexamers. The CDR3 of TCR beta was amplified by immunoSEQ multiplex PCR across 54 Vbeta and 13 Jbeta. In TCRdb, the immunoSEQ multiplex PCR reads were re-called with MiXCR into one record per CDR3 protein. The sample yields some 120,000 distinct CDR3 sequences, 80% to 95% seen once.

Input material: CD8+ T cells from PBMCs. The chain combines TRBV27 with TRBJ1-5; 8 bases are a match to TRBD1. This TCR was recovered from a human donor with multiple sclerosis. The CDR3 spells CASSSRQGFGNQPQHF. In nucleotides, the CDR3 is TGTGCCAGCAGTTCCCGACAGGGGTTCGGCAATCAGCCCCAGCATTTT.